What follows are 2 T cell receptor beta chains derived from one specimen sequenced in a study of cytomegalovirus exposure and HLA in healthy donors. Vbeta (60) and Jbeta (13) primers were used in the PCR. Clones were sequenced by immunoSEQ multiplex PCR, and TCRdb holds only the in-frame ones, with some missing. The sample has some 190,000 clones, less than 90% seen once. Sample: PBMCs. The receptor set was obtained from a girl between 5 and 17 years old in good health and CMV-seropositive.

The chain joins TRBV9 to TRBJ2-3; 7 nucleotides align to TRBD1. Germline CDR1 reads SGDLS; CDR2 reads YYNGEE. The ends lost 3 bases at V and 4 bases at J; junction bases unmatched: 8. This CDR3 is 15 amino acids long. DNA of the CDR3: TGTGCCAGCAGCGACCGGGACAGTTGGTCAGATACGCAGTATTTT. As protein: CASSDRDSWSDTQYF.

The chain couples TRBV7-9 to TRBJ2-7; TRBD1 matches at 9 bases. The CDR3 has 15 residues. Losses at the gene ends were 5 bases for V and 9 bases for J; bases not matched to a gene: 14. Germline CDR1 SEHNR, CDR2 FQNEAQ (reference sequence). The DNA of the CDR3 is TGTGCCAGCAGCCTCAGACAGGGGGTATTTGAGGGGCAGTACTTC. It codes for CASSLRQGVFEGQYF.